This T cell receptor (beta chain) was sequenced during a study of blood T cell repertoires in COVID-19. As for the study in general: Specimens from acute and convalescent COVID-19 originated in the United States, Italy and Spain. PBMCs, B-cell-depleted T cells, or T cells were the source of the cDNA or gDNA that made up the material.

Per the original data handling: Researchers report that nucleated cell counts were estimated from reference gene primer amplification. Sequencing used immunoSEQ multiplex PCR; TCRdb keeps in-frame clones, though not all of them. V, J and clone size derive from that table, while D and trimming were established from the DNA sequence. This sample yields over 80,000 clones, of which around 80% are seen a single time; approximately 15% belongs to the top ten. The germline V and J ends were trimmed by 11 bases and 3 bases, with 17 bases remaining between them. The V gene's germline CDR1 is ENHRY and CDR2 SYGVKD. The CDR3 is 15 residues long.

This chain uses TRBV10-3 with TRBJ1-6; possible D gene TRBD1, 6 bases. The TCR was taken from a woman aged 55-69 years with acute or convalescent COVID-19. What was sequenced was peripheral blood. CDR3 nucleotide sequence: TGTGCCCCGGGGGGCCAGGACAGCTATAATTCACCCCTCCACTTT. It is translated as CAPGGQDSYNSPLHF.